This T cell receptor (beta chain) was profiled in a study of regulatory T cells in long-lasting Graves disease. Whole-study findings and limits: Investigators studied peripheral blood only, not thyroid tissue. TRBV28, TRBJ1-2 and TRBJ2-5 emerged as the favored segments in persistent disease.

iRepertoire HTBI primers and Arm-PCR of CDR3 regions built TCR beta libraries. TCRdb itself ran the multiplex PCR reads through MiXCR, one entry per CDR3 protein. Altogether over 650,000 distinct CDR3 sequences are present, around 30% being singletons, with the ten largest covering about two fifths. The time point here: persistent/refractory GD, antithyroid drugs over 5 years with positive TRAb. Construction of the TCR library relied on RNA isolated from PBMCs. With respect to this clonotype: As yet, its antigen is unknown.

The V gene's germline CDR1 is DFQATT and CDR2 SNEGSKA (reference sequence). V was clipped by 2 bases and J by 1 base; unmatched bases: 6. The CDR3 is made up of 15 amino acids. The sequencing here drew on peripheral blood mononuclear cells (PBMCs), taken when the disease was refractory, from a patient treated with antithyroid drugs. The receptor was derived from a female donor with Graves disease. This chain joins TRBV20-1 and TRBJ2-5; TRBD2 matches at 8 bases. The CDR3 region is CSARSLAGSQETQYF. CDR3 in DNA: TGCAGTGCTAGATCCCTAGCGGGTAGCCAAGAGACCCAGTACTTC.